Each of the 3 T cell receptor beta chains below was sequenced from the same sample in a study of Ad26.COV2.S vaccination and SARS-CoV-2 variants. Only in-frame clones appear in the TCRdb table, and some are missing; sequencing was by immunoSEQ multiplex PCR. The repertoire holds around 450,000 clones, with roughly 90% as singletons. The treatment here: roughly 18 received Ad26.COV2.S at low or high dose, single or two shots; roughly 5 received placebo; per-sample allocation not given. Sampling occurred on day 63 after the first vaccine or placebo injection. Sequencing used peripheral blood, obtained in a trial of Ad26.COV2.S vaccine versus placebo. The receptors stem from a person between 18 and 65 years old who received the Ad26.COV2.S COVID-19 vaccine or a placebo.

The chain carries TRBV28 and TRBJ2-5, with a weak D call TRBD1 (7 bases). Germline-derived CDR1 and CDR2 are MDHEN and SYDVKM. The CDR3 has 13 amino acids. Deletions cut 7 bases from V and 1 base from J, with 10 bases between. CDR3 sequence: CASNQGGQETQYF. The CDR3 DNA reads as TGTGCCAGCAATCAGGGGGGCCAAGAGACCCAGTACTTC.

The rearrangement joins TRBV30 to TRBJ1-2, with TRBD1 identical over 7 bases. The length of the CDR3 is 15 residues. The V segment lost 3 bases and the J segment 5 bases; nucleotides outside the gene matches: 12. From germline, CDR1 is GTSNPN and CDR2 SVGIG (reference sequence). CDR3 sequence (DNA): TGTGCCTGGAGCTCACCTCGACAGGGAAGATATGGCTACACCTTC. Translated, it gives CAWSSPRQGRYGYTF.

The chain links TRBV4-1 to TRBJ2-2; TRBD2 matches at 8 bases. Per germline, CDR1 MGHRA and CDR2 YSYEKL. V dropped 1 base and J dropped 5; count of bases not matched to a gene: 6. The CDR3 is 16 residues long. Here the CDR3 reads CASSQGPAGVTGELFF. In nucleotides, the CDR3 is TGCGCCAGCAGCCAAGGGCCAGCGGGGGTGACCGGGGAGCTGTTTTTT.